Below, one T cell receptor (beta chain) is given with its context. Study processing details: Amplification of reference gene primers was used by the study to estimate nucleated cell counts. Sequencing used immunoSEQ multiplex PCR; TCRdb keeps in-frame clones, though not all of them. That table furnishes V, J and clone size, whereas the DNA furnished D and trimming. The data hold approximately 97,000 clones, with about 78% observed a single time. The germline CDR1 and CDR2 sequences are SEHNR and FQNEAQ (reference sequence). This CDR3 comprises 14 residues. Trimming took 2 bases from V and 4 from J, leaving 9 bases between them. This sample stems from a study of blood T cell repertoires in COVID-19. In the study overall: Samples came from the United States, Italy and Spain, spanning acute and convalescent COVID-19. The analysed material was cDNA or gDNA that came from T cells, B-cell-depleted T cells, or PBMCs.

V gene TRBV7-9 combines with J gene TRBJ2-1; no definite D call. The TCR comes from a man in his sixties with active or convalescent COVID-19. Sequencing input: peripheral blood. The DNA for the CDR3 is TGTGCCAGCAGCTTATCAAACACGTACAATGAGCAGTTCTTC. As protein: CASSLSNTYNEQFF.